This T cell receptor (beta chain) was observed in a study of OX40 agonist ivuxolimab in advanced cancers. The protocol was immunoSEQ multiplex PCR, while the TCRdb copy is restricted to in-frame clones and leaves out a portion. Among 50,000 to 75,000 clones, 83% were seen once, and the ten largest hold less than 3.5%. This sequence was found in an adult with an advanced solid tumor such as melanoma, head and neck, liver or kidney cancer. Source: CD4+ or CD8+ T cells sorted from blood, taken in a trial of the OX40 agonist ivuxolimab.

CDR3 sequence (DNA): TGCGCCAGCAGCTTGACAGTTAATTCACCCCTCCACTTT. Its translation: CASSLTVNSPLHF. The chain recombines TRBV5-1 with TRBJ1-6, with D unclear. Trimming pared 1 base from V and 6 bases from J, leaving 5 bases between. The CDR3 has 13 amino acids. CDR1 and CDR2 from the germline V gene are SGHRS and YFSETQ.